One and the same sample provided the 14 T cell receptor beta chains below, sequenced in a study of cytomegalovirus exposure and HLA in healthy donors. Sequenced by immunoSEQ multiplex PCR; TCRdb stores in-frame clones only, minus some. The sample shows 130,000 to 150,000 clones, about 89% of them seen only once. The sequenced sample consisted of PBMCs. The receptors were sampled from a young woman in good health and CMV-seropositive.

The V call is TRBV5-1, the J call TRBJ2-3; TRBD2 matches at 9 bases. V was clipped by 4 bases and J by 1 base; unmatched bases: 4. Germline V CDR1 and CDR2: SGHRS, YFSETQ. The CDR3 consists of 15 residues. The CDR3 DNA is TGCGCCAGCAGCACAAGACTAGCGGGCACAGATACGCAGTATTTT. It yields the protein CASSTRLAGTDTQYF.

This clone was seen a few times. The chain combines TRBV11-2 with TRBJ2-3, with TRBD2 matching 10 bases. CDR1 is SGHAT, CDR2 FQNNGV, per germline. Unmatched junction bases numbered 6, after V lost 0 bases and J lost 9 bases. The CDR3 is 15 residues long. The CDR3 DNA is TGTGCCAGCAGCTTAGAGGGAGCGGGAGGGAAGACGCAGTATTTT. Its protein is CASSLEGAGGKTQYF.

The chain carries TRBV5-1 and TRBJ2-3; 12 bases line up with TRBD1. The CDR3 is made up of 16 amino acids. J gave up 5 bases and V 4 bases, and 8 bases lay outside the gene matches. CDR1 SGHRS and CDR2 YFSETQ come from the germline V gene. In nucleotides, the CDR3 is TGCGCCAGCAGCCGGAGGGGACAGGGGGCACAAGATACGCAGTATTTT. This encodes CASSRRGQGAQDTQYF.

This clone turned up a few times. The junction differs from germline at one of its ends, possibly a read error. The chain joins TRBV5-1 to TRBJ2-5; 7 bases fit TRBD2. Germline V lookup: CDR1 SGHRS, CDR2 YFSETQ. The CDR3 has 15 residues. This CDR3 reads CASSWGSSGQETQYF. The CDR3 DNA is TGCGCCAGCAGTTGGGGGTCTAGCGGTCAAGAAACCCAGTACTTC.

This clone was recorded once. The chain uses TRBV5-8 and TRBJ2-5, with 12 bases aligning to TRBD2. Germline V gene sequence: CDR1 SGHTS, CDR2 YDEGEE. The V segment lost 4 bases and the J segment 4 bases; nucleotides outside the gene matches: 8. The CDR3 extends over 16 amino acids. The chain's CDR3 is CASSPGTSGFVETQYF. The CDR3, as DNA: TGTGCCAGCAGCCCCGGGACTAGCGGGTTTGTAGAGACCCAGTACTTC.

This rearrangement joins TRBV7-6 to TRBJ2-3; 9 bases align to TRBD2. Germline V gene lookup returns CDR1 SGHVS and CDR2 FNYEAQ. The CDR3 length is 15 residues. Trimming cost V 1 base and J 9 bases; bases outside gene matches: 8. The CDR3 region is CASSLVGLAPETQYF. The CDR3 coding sequence is TGTGCCAGCAGCTTAGTGGGACTAGCTCCGGAGACGCAGTATTTT. Complete variable domain (other parts from reference TRBV7-6 and TRBJ2-3): GAGVSQSPRYKVTKRGQDVALRCDPISGHVSLYWYRQALGQGPEFLTYFNYEAQQDKSGLPNDRFSAERPEGSISTLTIQRTEQRDSAMYRCASSLVGLAPETQYFGPGTRLTVL.

The rearrangement links TRBV6-6 to TRBJ2-3; D uncertain. Germline CDR1 reads MNHNY; CDR2 reads SVGAGI (reference sequence). This CDR3 has 14 amino acids. V dropped 11 bases and J dropped 0 bases, with 15 bases sitting between them. CDR3 coding DNA: TGTGCCGCACGGGTTAGCTCTAGCACAGATACGCAGTATTTT. Protein: CAARVSSSTDTQYF.

This clone was detected once. This sample also contains other DNA sequences that code for the same CDR3. V is TRBV7-9 and J is TRBJ2-7; the match to TRBD2 covers 7 bases. Germline values: CDR1 SEHNR, CDR2 FQNEAQ (reference sequence). This CDR3 is 14 amino acids long. V gave up 1 base and J gave up 1 base; unmatched junction bases: 1. The CDR3 nucleotides are TGTGCCAGCAGCTTAGGGGAGGGATCCTACGAGCAGTACTTC. Protein sequence: CASSLGEGSYEQYF.

The V gene is TRBV5-4, the J gene TRBJ2-5, with TRBD2 matching 7 bases. CDR1 is SGHNT, CDR2 YYREEE, per germline (reference sequence). This CDR3 spans 16 amino acids. The V and J ends lost 0 bases and 1 base, in that order; junction bases with no gene match: 6. This CDR3 is CASSLGSSGFQETQYF. The CDR3 bases are TGTGCCAGCAGCTTGGGGAGTAGCGGGTTCCAAGAGACCCAGTACTTC.

The gene calls are TRBV4-1 and TRBJ2-3, with 8 nucleotides matching TRBD1. This CDR3 has 16 residues. The junction had 3 bases not matched to a gene; V was cut back by 1 base and J by 0 bases. CDR1 MGHRA and CDR2 YSYEKL come from the germline V gene. CDR3 in amino acids: CASSQGGTGSTDTQYF. As DNA, the CDR3 is TGCGCCAGCAGCCAAGGGGGGACAGGCAGCACAGATACGCAGTATTTT.

V gene TRBV11-3 combines with J gene TRBJ1-1; D gene ambiguous. Trimming cost V 1 base and J 1 base, with 13 bases left between them. This CDR3 spans 16 amino acids. Germline CDR1 is SGHNT and CDR2 is YENEEA. DNA of the CDR3: TGTGCCAGCAGCTTAGGGTGGGGAGCAAAGAACACTGAAGCTTTCTTT. Translated: CASSLGWGAKNTEAFF.

This CDR3 is CASSRTASGRLDEQYF. CDR3 in DNA: TGTGCCAGCAGCCGCACGGCTAGCGGGAGGCTCGACGAGCAGTACTTC. The rearrangement links TRBV7-2 to TRBJ2-7; TRBD2 matches at 11 bases. Germline CDR1 reads SGHTA; CDR2 reads FQGNSA. The ends lost 5 bases at V and 5 bases at J; junction bases unmatched: 11. CDR3 length equals 16 residues.

The chain links TRBV29-1 to TRBJ1-1, with a possible D match to TRBD1 (5 bases). V lost 6 bases to trimming and J lost 4 bases, with 18 bases between them. Per the germline V gene, CDR1 is SQVTM and CDR2 is ANQGSEA. This CDR3 contains 14 residues. Written as DNA, the CDR3 is TGCAGCGTGGGGGGGGGTATCAAGGCCACTGAAGCTTTCTTT. This sequence encodes CSVGGGIKATEAFF.

The chain combines TRBV7-8 with TRBJ2-7; 11 bases align to TRBD2. In germline, CDR1 is SGHVS, CDR2 FQNEAQ. J gave up 6 bases and V 5 bases, and 6 bases lay outside the gene matches. This CDR3 spans 14 amino acids. The CDR3 loop reads CASSISGRAGEQYF. The CDR3 DNA reads as TGTGCCAGCAGCATTAGCGGGAGGGCCGGCGAGCAGTACTTC.